This TCR beta chain was recovered during a study of identical twins. Study observations and caveats: The abundant beta clonotypes from cord blood had fewer insertions, and memory repertoires had none of this. Conclusions rested on cross-sectional statistics rather than following the same donors. Beta out-of-frame sequences displayed a weaker excess of sharing between twins.

As regards this clonotype: Antigen specificity is unknown.

Healthy Caucasians supplied all donations. TCRdb fed the 5' RACE reads into MiXCR, producing one record per CDR3 protein. The data show 1.5 million or so distinct CDR3 sequences, around 33% seen once. The sequence came from a newborn girl in good health. Sequencing input: cord blood.

CDR3 residues: CASSPSGSDEQYF. The DNA of the CDR3 is TGTGCCAGCAGCCCTAGCGGGAGTGATGAGCAGTACTTC. V usage is TRBV3-1 and J usage is TRBJ2-7; 10 nucleotides agree with TRBD2. The trim removed 4 bases at V and 7 bases at J, leaving 4 bases unmatched. The CDR3 covers 13 residues. Per the germline V gene, CDR1 is LGHDT and CDR2 is YNNKEL (reference sequence).